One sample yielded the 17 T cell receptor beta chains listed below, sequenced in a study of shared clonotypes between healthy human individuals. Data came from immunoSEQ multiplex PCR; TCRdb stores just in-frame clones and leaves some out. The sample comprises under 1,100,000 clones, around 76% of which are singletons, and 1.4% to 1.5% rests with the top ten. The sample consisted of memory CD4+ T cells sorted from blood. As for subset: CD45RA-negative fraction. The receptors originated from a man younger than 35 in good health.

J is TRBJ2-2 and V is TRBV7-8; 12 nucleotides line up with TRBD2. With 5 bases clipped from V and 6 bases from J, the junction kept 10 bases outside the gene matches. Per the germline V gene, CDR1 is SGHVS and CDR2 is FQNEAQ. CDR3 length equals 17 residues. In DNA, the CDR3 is TGTGCCAGCAGCCGCACACTAGCGGGAGGAGTTCCCGGGGAGCTGTTTTTT. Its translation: CASSRTLAGGVPGELFF. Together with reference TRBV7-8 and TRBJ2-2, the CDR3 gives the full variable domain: GAGVSQSPRYKVAKRGQDVALRCDPISGHVSLFWYQQALGQGPEFLTYFQNEAQLDKSGLPSDRFFAERPEGSVSTLKIQRTQQEDSAVYLCASSRTLAGGVPGELFFGEGSRLTVL.

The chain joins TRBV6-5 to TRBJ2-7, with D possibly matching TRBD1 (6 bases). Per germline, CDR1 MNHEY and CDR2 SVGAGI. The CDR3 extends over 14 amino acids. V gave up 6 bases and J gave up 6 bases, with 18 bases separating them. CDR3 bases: TGTGCCAGCAGCTTACCAGGGGCGCCTCGCGAGCAGTACTTC. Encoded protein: CASSLPGAPREQYF.

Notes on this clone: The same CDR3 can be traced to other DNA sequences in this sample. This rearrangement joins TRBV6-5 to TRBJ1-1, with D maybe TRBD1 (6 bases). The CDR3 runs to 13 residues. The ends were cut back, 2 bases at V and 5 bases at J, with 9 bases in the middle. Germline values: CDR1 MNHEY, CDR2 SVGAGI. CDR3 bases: TGTGCCAGCAGTTACAGGGGGGGAACTGAAGCTTTCTTT. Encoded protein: CASSYRGGTEAFF.

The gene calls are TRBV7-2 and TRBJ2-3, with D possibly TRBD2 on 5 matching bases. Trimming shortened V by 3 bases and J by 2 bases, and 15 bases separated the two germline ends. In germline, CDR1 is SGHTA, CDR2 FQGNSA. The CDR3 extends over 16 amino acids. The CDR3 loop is CASSLQVGVPTDTQYF. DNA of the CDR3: TGTGCCAGCAGCTTGCAGGTCGGGGTCCCCACAGATACGCAGTATTTT.

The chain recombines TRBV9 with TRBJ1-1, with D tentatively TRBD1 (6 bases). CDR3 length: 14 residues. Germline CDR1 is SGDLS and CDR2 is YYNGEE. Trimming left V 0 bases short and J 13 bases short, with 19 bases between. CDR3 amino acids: CASSVGGARQGVFF. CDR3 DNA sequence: TGTGCCAGCAGCGTAGGGGGGGCCCGTCAAGGTGTTTTCTTT.

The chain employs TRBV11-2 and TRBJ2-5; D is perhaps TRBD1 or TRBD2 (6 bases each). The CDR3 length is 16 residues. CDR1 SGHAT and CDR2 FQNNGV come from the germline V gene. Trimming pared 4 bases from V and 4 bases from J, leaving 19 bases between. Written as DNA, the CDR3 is TGTGCCAGCAGCTCCCGGTGGGGGGCGAGTAGAGAGACCCAGTACTTC. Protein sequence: CASSSRWGASRETQYF. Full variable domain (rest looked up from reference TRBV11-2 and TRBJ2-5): EAGVAQSPRYKIIEKRQSVAFWCNPISGHATLYWYQQILGQGPKLLIQFQNNGVVDDSQLPKDRFSAERLKGVDSTLKIQPAKLEDSAVYLCASSSRWGASRETQYFGPGTRLLVL.

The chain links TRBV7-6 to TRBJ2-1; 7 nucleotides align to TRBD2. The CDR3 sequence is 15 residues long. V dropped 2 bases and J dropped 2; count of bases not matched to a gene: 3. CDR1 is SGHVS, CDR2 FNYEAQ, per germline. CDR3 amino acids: CASSLRLAPYNEQFF. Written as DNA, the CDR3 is TGTGCCAGCAGCTTACGACTAGCTCCCTACAATGAGCAGTTCTTC.

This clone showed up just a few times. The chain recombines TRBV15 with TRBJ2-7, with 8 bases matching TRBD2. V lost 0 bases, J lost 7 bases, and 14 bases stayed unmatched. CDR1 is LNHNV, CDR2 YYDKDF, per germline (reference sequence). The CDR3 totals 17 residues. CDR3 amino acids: CATSRDKQRERTGEQYF. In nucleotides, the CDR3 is TGTGCCACCAGCAGAGATAAACAGCGGGAGAGGACGGGAGAGCAGTACTTC.

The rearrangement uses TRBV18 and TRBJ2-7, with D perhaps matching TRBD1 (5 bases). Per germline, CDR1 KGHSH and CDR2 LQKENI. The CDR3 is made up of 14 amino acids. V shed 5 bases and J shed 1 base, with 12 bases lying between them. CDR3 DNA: TGTGCCAGCTCAGGTCGAACAGGATCCTACGAGCAGTACTTC. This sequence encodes CASSGRTGSYEQYF.

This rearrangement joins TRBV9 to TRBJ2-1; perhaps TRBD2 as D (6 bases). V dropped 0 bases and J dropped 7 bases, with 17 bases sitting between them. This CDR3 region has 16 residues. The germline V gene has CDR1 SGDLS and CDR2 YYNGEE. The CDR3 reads CASSVGSGFFSNEQFF. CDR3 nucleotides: TGTGCCAGCAGCGTAGGGAGCGGGTTCTTTAGTAATGAGCAGTTCTTC.

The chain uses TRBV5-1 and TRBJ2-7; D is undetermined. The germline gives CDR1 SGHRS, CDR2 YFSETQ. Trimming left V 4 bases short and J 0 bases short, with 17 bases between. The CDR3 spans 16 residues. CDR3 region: CASSLDTSALSYEQYF. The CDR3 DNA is TGCGCCAGCAGCCTTGATACAAGCGCCCTCTCCTACGAGCAGTACTTC.

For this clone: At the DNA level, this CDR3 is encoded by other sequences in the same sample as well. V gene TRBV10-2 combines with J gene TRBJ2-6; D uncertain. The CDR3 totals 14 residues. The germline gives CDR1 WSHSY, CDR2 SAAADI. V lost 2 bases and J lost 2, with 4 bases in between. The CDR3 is CASSEAAGANVLTF. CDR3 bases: TGCGCCAGCAGTGAGGCAGCTGGGGCCAACGTCCTGACTTTC.

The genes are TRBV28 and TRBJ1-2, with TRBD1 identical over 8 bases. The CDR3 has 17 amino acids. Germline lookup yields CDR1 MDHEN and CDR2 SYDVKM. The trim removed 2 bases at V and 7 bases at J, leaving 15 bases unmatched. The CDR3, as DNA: TGTGCCAGCAGTTTAGGGCCTCTGACAGGGGAGGGTCGTGGCTACACCTTC. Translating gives CASSLGPLTGEGRGYTF.

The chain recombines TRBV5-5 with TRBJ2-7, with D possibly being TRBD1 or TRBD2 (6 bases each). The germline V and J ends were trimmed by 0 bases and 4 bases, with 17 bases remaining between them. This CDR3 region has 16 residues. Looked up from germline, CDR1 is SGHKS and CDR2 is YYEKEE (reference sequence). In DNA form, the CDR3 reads TGTGCCAGCAGCTTGGCTGTGGGGGGCAACGGGTACGAGCAGTACTTC. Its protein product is CASSLAVGGNGYEQYF.

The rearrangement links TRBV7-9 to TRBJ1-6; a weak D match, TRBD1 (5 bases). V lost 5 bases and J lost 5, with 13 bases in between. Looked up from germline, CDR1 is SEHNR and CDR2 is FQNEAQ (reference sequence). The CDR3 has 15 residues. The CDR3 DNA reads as TGTGCCAGCAGCACACGGGACGGAGATAATTCACCCCTCCACTTT. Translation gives CASSTRDGDNSPLHF. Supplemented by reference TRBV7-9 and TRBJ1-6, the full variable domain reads DTGVSQNPRHKITKRGQNVTFRCDPISEHNRLYWYRQTLGQGPEFLTYFQNEAQLEKSRLLSDRFSAERPKGSFSTLEIQRTEQGDSAMYLCASSTRDGDNSPLHFGNGTRLTVT.

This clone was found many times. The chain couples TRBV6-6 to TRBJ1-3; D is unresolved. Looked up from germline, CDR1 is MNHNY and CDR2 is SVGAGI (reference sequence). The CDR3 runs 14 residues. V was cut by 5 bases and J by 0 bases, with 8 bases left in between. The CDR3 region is CASSKVGSGNTIYF. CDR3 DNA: TGTGCCAGCAGTAAGGTGGGCTCTGGAAACACCATATATTTT.

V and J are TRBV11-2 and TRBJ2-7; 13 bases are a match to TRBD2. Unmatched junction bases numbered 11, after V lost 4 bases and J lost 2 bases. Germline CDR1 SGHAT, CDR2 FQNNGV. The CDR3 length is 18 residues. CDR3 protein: CASSSPGLAGKSAYEQYF. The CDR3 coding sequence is TGTGCCAGCAGCTCCCCGGGACTAGCGGGAAAAAGCGCCTACGAGCAGTACTTC.